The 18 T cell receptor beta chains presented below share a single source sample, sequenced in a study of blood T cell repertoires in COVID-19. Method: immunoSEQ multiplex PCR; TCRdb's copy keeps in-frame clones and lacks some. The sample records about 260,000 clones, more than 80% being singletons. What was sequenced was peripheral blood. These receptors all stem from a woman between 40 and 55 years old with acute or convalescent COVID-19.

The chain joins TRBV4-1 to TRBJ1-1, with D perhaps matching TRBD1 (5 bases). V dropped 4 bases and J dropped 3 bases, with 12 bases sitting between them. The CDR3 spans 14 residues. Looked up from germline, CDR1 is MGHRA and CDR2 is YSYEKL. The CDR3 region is CASSLAGRYTEAFF. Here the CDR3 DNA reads TGCGCCAGCAGCCTAGCAGGGCGGTACACTGAAGCTTTCTTT.

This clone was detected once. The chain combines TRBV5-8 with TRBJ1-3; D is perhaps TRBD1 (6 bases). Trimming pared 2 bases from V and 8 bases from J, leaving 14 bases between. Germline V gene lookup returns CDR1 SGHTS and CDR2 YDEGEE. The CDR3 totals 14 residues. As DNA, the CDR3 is TGTGCCAGCAGCTTTCAGGGGAAACGGGACACCATATATTTT. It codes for CASSFQGKRDTIYF.

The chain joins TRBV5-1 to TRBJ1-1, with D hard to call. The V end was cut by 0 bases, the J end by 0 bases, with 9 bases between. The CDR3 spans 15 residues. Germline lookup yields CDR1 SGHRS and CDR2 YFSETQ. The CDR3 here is CASSLDRSLNTEAFF. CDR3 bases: TGCGCCAGCAGCTTGGATCGGTCCTTGAACACTGAAGCTTTCTTT.

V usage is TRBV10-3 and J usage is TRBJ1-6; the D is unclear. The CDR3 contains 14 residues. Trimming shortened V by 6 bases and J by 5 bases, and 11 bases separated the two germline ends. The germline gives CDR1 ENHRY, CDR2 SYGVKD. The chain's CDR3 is CAIRQFPNNSPLHF. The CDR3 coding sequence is TGTGCCATCAGACAGTTTCCCAATAATTCACCCCTCCACTTT.

CDR3 DNA: TGTGCCAGCAGCTTATCCGGGACAGAGACCTACGAGCAGTACGTC. Encoded protein: CASSLSGTETYEQYV. The chain is built from TRBV5-6 and TRBJ2-7; 7 positions match TRBD1. V was clipped by 2 bases and J by 2 bases; unmatched bases: 7. CDR1 is SGHDT, CDR2 YYEEEE, per germline. The CDR3 spans 15 residues.

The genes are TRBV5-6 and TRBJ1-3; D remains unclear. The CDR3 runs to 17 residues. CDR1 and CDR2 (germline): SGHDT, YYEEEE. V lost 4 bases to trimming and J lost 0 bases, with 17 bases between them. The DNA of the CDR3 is TGTGCCAGCAGCACCTACTTCAACCCTTACTCTGGAAACACCATATATTTT. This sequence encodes CASSTYFNPYSGNTIYF.

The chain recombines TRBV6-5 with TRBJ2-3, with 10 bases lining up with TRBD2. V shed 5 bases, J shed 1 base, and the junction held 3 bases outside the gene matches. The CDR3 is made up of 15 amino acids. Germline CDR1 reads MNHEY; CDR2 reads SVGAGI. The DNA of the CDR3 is TGTGCCAGCAGTCCTACTAGCGGGGGCACAGATACGCAGTATTTT. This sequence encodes CASSPTSGGTDTQYF.

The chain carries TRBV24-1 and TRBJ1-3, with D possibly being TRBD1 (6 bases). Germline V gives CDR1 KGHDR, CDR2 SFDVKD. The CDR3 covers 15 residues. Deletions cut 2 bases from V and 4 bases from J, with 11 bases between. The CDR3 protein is CATSDSRGTGNTIYF. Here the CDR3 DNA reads TGTGCCACCAGTGATTCCAGGGGAACAGGAAACACCATATATTTT.

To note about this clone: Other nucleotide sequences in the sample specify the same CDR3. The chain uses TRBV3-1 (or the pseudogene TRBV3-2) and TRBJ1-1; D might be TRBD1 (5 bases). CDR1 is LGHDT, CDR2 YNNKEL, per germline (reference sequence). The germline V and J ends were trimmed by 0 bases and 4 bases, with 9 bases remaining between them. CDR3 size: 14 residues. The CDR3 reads CASSQDWGGTEAFF. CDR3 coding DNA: TGTGCCAGCAGCCAAGATTGGGGGGGCACTGAAGCTTTCTTT.

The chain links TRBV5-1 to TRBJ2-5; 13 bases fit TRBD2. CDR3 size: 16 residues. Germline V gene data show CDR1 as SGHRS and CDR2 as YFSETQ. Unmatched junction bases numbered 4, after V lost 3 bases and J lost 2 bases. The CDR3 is CASSSGTSGAQETQYF. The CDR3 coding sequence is TGCGCCAGCAGCTCCGGGACTAGCGGGGCTCAAGAGACCCAGTACTTC.

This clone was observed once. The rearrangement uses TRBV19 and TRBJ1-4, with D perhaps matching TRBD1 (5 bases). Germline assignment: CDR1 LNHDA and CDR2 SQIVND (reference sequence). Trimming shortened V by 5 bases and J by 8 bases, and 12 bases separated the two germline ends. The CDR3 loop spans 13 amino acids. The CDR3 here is CASSYPGREKLFF. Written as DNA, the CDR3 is TGTGCCAGTAGTTACCCAGGGAGGGAAAAACTGTTTTTT.

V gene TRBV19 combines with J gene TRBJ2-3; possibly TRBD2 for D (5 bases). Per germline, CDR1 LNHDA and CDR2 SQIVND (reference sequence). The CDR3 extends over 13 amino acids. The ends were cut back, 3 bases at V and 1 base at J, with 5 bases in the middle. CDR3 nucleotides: TGTGCCAGTAGTATGGGAGGCACAGATACGCAGTATTTT. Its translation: CASSMGGTDTQYF.

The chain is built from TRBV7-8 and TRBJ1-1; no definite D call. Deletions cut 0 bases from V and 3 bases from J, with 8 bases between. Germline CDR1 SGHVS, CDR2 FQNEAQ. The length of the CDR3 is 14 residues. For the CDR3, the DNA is TGTGCCAGCAGCTTAGCGCGGGGAGACACTGAAGCTTTCTTT. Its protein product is CASSLARGDTEAFF.

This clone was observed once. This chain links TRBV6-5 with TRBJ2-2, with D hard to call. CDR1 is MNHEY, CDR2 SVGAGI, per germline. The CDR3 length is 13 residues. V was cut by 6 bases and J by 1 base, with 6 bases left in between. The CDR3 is CASRIGNTGELFF. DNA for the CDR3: TGTGCCAGCAGGATCGGGAACACCGGGGAGCTGTTTTTT.

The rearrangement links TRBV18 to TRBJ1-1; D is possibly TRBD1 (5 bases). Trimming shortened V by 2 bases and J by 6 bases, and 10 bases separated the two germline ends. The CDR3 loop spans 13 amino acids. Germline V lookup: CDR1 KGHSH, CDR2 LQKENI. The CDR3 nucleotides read TGTGCCAGCTCACCAAAGGGGTTCGCTGAAGCTTTCTTT. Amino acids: CASSPKGFAEAFF.

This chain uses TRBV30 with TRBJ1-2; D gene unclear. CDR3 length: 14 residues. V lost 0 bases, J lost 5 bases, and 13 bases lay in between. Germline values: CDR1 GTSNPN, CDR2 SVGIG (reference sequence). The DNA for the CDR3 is TGTGCCTGGAGTGTAACCCAGTCCTCGTATGGCTACACCTTC. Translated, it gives CAWSVTQSSYGYTF.

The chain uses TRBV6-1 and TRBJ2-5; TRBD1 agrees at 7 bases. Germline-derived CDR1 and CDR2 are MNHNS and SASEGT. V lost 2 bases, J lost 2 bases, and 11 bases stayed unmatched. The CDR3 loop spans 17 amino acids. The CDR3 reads CASSEFWTGPYQETQYF. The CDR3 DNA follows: TGTGCCAGCAGTGAATTCTGGACAGGACCCTATCAAGAGACCCAGTACTTC.

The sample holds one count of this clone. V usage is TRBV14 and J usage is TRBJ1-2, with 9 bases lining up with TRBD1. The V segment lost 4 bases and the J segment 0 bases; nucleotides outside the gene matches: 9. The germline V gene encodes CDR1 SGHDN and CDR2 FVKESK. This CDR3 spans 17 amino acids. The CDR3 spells CASSLLTGGQANYGYTF. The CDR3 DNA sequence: TGTGCCAGCAGCCTATTGACAGGGGGACAAGCTAACTATGGCTACACCTTC.